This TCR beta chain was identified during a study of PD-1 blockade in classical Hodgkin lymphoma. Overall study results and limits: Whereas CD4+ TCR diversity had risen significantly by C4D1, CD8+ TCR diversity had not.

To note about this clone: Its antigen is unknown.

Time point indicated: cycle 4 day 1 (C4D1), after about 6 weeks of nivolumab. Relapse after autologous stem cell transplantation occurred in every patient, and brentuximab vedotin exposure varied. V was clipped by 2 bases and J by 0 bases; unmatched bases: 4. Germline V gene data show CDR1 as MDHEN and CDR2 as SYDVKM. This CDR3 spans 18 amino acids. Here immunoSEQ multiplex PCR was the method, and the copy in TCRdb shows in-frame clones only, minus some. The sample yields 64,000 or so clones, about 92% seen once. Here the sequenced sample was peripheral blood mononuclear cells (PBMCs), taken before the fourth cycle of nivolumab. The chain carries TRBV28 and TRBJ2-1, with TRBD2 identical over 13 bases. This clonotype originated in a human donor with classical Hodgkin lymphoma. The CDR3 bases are TGTGCCAGCAGTTTACTACGGACTAGCGGGAGCTCCTACAATGAGCAGTTCTTC. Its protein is CASSLLRTSGSSYNEQFF. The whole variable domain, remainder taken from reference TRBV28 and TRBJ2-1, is DVKVTQSSRYLVKRTGEKVFLECVQDMDHENMFWYRQDPGLGLRLIYFSYDVKMKEKGDIPEGYSVSREKKERFSLILESASTNQTSMYLCASSLLRTSGSSYNEQFFGPGTRLTVL.